The rows below give T cell receptor beta chains drawn from one sample of a study of Graves' ophthalmopathy and Graves' hyperthyroidism. TCRdb redid the calling of the multiplex PCR reads with MiXCR, one entry per CDR3 protein. The table has about 390,000 distinct CDR3 sequences, less than 20% seen once. The sequenced sample consisted of peripheral blood. The receptors derive from a woman between 18 and 29 years old with stable Graves' hyperthyroidism. The conserved cysteine and the conserved F or W are not part of the CDR3 here. The D gene is left open where the match is weak.

V	D	CDR3
TRBV6-2/TRBV6-3	TRBD2	ASSTGLANYEQY
TRBV19	NA	ASTVPRNPESAEAF
TRBV12-3/TRBV12-4	TRBD2	ASSFLAGGTNTGELF
TRBV6-5	NA	ASSYSPPGQKQETQY
TRBV19	TRBD1	ASSSDRVADEQY
TRBV11-2	TRBD2	ASRKPGLKETQY
TRBV14	TRBD1	ASSQDLLGQGDEQY
TRBV11-3	NA	ASSLEKAVNTEAF
TRBV4-1	NA	ASSLELWGPGELF
TRBV24-1	TRBD1	ATRGPGGNQPQH
TRBV2	NA	ASSGPSAVYYEQY
TRBV12-3/TRBV12-4	NA	ASSLSNRDSNQPQH
TRBV24-1	TRBD1	ATSQGGDSNQPQH
TRBV25-1	NA	AGMTRETTEAF
TRBV2	TRBD1	ASSVRQGETQY
TRBV6-2/TRBV6-3	NA	ASSFLNRNQPQH
TRBV20-1	NA	SASWGETQY
TRBV7-9	NA	ASSPAEGGSPLH
TRBV29-1	NA	SVQERNQPQH
TRBV28	NA	ASSLPPGTYGYT
TRBV6-5	TRBD2	ASSYPSRGGVEQF
TRBV24-1	NA	ATSSGTLSYGYT
TRBV5-1	NA	ASIPPGAETQY
TRBV12-3/TRBV12-4	NA	ASSSRGRTNTEAF
TRBV19	NA	ASSMPGGMNTEAF
TRBV7-9	NA	ASSLGAGQLYSPLH
TRBV19	NA	ASATMGHYGYT
TRBV18	NA	ASSPSTGDGYT
TRBV2	NA	ASRGGEGQPQH
TRBV5-1	NA	ASSLGYLGNTEAF
TRBV19	TRBD1	ASSTGTGGQTQY
TRBV11-2	NA	ASSPRGSHGYT
TRBV19	TRBD2	ASSTLTSGSYEQY
TRBV6-1	NA	ASSDGRMNTEAF
TRBV7-8	NA	ASSAYESMNTEAF
TRBV25-1	TRBD2	ASSELLAGNAEQY
TRBV5-1	TRBD1	ASSATGTGLYGYT
TRBV6-1	NA	ASGAGGETQY
TRBV5-1	NA	ASSLGPEYYEQY
TRBV4-1	TRBD1	ASSQDGGQGRSGTQY
TRBV19	NA	ASSIVGIPTGELF
TRBV5-1	NA	ASSLDSHYGYT
TRBV12-3/TRBV12-4	NA	ASSPQGWGGYT
TRBV6-1	NA	ASSGFLYEQY
TRBV7-2	TRBD1	ASSLARGRGNQPQH
TRBV6-2/TRBV6-3	NA	ASSYSIGGGISTGELF
TRBV10-1	NA	ASSRLPGTEAC